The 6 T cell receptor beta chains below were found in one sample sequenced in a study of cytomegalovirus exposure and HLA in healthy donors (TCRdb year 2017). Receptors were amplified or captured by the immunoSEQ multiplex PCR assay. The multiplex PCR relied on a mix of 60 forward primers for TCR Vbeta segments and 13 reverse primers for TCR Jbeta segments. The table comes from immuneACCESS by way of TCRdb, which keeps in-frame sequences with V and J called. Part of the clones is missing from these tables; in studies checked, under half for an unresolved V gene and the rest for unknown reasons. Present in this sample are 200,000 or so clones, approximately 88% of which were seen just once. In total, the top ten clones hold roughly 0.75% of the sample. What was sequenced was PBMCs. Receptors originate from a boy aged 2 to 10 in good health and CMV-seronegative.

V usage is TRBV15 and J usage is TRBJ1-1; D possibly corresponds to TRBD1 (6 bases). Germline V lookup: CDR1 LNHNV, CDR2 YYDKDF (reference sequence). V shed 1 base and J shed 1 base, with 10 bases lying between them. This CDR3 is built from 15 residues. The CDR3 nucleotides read TGTGCCACCAGCAGAGTGCCAGGGGCGAACACTGAAGCTTTCTTT. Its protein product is CATSRVPGANTEAFF.

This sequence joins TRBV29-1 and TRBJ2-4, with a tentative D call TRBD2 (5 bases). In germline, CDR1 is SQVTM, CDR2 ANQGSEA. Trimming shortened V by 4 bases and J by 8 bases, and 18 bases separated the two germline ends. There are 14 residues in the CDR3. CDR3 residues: CSVVHPAMGDIQYF. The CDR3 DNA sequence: TGCAGCGTTGTTCACCCCGCGATGGGAGACATTCAGTACTTC.

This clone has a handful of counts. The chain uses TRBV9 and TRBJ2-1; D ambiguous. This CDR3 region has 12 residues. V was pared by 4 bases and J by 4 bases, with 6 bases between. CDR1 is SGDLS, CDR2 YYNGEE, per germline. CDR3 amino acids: CASSQLYNEQFF. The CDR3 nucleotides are TGTGCCAGCAGCCAATTGTACAATGAGCAGTTCTTC.

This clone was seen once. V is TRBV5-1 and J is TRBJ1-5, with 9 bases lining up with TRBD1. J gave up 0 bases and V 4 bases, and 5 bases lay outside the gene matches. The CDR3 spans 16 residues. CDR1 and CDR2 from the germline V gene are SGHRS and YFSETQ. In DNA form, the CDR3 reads TGCGCCAGCAGCCGGGACAGGGAAGATAGCAATCAGCCCCAGCATTTT. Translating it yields CASSRDREDSNQPQHF.

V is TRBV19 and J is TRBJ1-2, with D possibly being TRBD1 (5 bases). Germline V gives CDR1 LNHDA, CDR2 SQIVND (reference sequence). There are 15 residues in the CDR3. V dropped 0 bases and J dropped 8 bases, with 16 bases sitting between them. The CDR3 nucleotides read TGTGCCAGTAGTATAGATCCCCAGGGCTGGGGAGGCTACACCTTC. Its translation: CASSIDPQGWGGYTF.

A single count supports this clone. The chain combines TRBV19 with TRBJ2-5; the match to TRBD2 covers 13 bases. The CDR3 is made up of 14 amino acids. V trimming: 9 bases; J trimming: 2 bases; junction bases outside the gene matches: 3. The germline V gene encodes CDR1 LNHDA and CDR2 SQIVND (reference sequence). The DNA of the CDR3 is TGTGCCAGCCGGACTAGCGGGGGACAAGAGACCCAGTACTTC. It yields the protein CASRTSGGQETQYF.